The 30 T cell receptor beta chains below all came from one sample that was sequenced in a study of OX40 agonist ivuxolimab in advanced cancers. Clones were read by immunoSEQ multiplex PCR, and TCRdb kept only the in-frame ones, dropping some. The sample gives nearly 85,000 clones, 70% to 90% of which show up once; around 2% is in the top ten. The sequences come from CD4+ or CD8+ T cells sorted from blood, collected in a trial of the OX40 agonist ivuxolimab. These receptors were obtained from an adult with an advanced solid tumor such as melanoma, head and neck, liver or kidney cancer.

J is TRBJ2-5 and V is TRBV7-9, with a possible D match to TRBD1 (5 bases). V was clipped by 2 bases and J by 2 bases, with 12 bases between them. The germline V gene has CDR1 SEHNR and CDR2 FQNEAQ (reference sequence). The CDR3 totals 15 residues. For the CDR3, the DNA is TGTGCCAGCAGCTTACTAAACACAGGACAAGAGACCCAGTACTTC. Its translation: CASSLLNTGQETQYF.

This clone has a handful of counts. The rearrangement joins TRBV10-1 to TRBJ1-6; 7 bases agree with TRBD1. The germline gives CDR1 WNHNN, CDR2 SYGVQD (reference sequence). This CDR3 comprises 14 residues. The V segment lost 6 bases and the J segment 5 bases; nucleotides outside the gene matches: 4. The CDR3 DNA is TGCGCCAGCAGCGAGACAGGGAATAATTCACCCCTCCACTTT. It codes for CASSETGNNSPLHF.

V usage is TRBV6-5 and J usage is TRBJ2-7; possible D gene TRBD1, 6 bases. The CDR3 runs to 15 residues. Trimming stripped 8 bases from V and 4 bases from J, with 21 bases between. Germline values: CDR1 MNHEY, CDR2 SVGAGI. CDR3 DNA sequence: TGTGCCAGCGCCCCAGGAAGCAGGGGCACTTACGAGCAGTACTTC. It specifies CASAPGSRGTYEQYF.

The CDR3 coding sequence is TGCGCCAGCAGCCAAGATGGAGGGGGGAACACTGAAGCTTTCTTT. This gives the protein CASSQDGGGNTEAFF. The gene calls are TRBV4-3 and TRBJ1-1; D possibly corresponds to TRBD1 (6 bases). Trimming cost V 0 bases and J 1 base, with 9 bases left between them. From germline, CDR1 is LGHNA and CDR2 YSLEER. This CDR3 is built from 15 residues.

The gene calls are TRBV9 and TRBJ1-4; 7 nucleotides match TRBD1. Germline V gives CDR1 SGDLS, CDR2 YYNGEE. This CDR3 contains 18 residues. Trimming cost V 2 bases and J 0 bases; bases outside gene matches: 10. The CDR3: CASSVRDSFFSTNEKLFF. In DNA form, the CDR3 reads TGTGCCAGCAGCGTTCGGGACAGTTTTTTTTCAACTAATGAAAAACTGTTTTTT. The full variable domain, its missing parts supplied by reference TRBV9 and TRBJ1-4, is DSGVTQTPKHLITATGQRVTLRCSPRSGDLSVYWYQQSLDQGLQFLIQYYNGEERAKGNILERFSAQQFPDLHSELNLSSLELGDSALYFCASSVRDSFFSTNEKLFFGSGTQLSVL.

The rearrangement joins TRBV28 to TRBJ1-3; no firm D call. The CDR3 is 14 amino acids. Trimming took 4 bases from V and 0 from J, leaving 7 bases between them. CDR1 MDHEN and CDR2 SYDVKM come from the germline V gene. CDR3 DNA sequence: TGTGCCAGCAGTTCCACCCGCTCTGGAAACACCATATATTTT. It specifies CASSSTRSGNTIYF.

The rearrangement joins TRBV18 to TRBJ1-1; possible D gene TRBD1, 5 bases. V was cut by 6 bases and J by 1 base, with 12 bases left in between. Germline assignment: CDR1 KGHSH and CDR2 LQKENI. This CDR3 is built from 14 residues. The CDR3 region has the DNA TGTGCCAGCTCCCAAACTACAGGGAACACTGAAGCTTTCTTT. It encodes CASSQTTGNTEAFF.

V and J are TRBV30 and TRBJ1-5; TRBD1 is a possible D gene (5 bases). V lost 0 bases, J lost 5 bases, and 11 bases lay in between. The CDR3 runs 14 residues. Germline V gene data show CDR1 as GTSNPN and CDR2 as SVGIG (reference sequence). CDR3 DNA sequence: TGTGCCTGGAGTGTCGGGGGAGGGCATCAGCCCCAGCATTTT. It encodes CAWSVGGGHQPQHF.

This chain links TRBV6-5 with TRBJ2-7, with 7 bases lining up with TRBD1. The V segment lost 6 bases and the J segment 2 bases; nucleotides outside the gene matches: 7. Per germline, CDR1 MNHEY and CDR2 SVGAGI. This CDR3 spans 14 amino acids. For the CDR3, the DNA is TGTGCCAGCAGCCCGGATAGGGGGCCCTACGAGCAGTACTTC. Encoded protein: CASSPDRGPYEQYF.

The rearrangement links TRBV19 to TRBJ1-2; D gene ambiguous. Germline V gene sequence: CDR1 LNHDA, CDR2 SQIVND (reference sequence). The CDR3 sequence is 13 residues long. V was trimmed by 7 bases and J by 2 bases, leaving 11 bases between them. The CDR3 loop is CASTPGPNYGYTF. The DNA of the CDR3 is TGTGCCAGTACCCCCGGGCCAAACTATGGCTACACCTTC.

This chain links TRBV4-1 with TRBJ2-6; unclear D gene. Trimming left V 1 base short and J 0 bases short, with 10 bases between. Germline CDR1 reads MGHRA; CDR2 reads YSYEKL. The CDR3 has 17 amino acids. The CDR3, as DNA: TGCGCCAGCAGCCAAGTGGGCAGGCGCTCTGGGGCCAACGTCCTGACTTTC. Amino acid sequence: CASSQVGRRSGANVLTF.

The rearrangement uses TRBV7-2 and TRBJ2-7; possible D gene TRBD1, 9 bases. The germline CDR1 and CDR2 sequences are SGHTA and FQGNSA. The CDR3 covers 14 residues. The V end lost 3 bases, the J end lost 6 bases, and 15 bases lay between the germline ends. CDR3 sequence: CASSFGGDRAEQYF. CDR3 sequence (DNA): TGTGCCAGCAGCTTCGGGGGGGACAGGGCCGAGCAGTACTTC.

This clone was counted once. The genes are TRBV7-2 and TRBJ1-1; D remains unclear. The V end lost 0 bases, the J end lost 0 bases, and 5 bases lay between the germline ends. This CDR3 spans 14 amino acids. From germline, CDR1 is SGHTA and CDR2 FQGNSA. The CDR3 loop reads CASSLARLNTEAFF. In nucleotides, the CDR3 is TGTGCCAGCAGCTTAGCCAGGCTGAACACTGAAGCTTTCTTT.

In nucleotides, the CDR3 is TGTGCCAGCAGTTCAGGCAGGGGTACAGATACGCAGTATTTT. This encodes CASSSGRGTDTQYF. The chain uses TRBV6-5 and TRBJ2-3; a possible D gene is TRBD1 (6 bases). V was shortened by 4 bases and J by 3 bases, with 11 bases between the two germline ends. This CDR3 comprises 14 residues. Germline lookup yields CDR1 MNHEY and CDR2 SVGAGI.

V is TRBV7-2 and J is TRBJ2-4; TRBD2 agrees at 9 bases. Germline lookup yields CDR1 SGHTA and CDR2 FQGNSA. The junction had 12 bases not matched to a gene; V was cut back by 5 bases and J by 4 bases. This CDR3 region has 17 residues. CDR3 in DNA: TGTGCCAGCAGCCGGGGAGCGGGGGGCCCCGGGAAAAACATTCAGTACTTC. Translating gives CASSRGAGGPGKNIQYF. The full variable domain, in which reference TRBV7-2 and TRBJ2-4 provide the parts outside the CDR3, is GAGVSQSPSNKVTEKGKDVELRCDPISGHTALYWYRQSLGQGLEFLIYFQGNSAPDKSGLPSDRFSAERTGGSVSTLTIQRTQQEDSAVYLCASSRGAGGPGKNIQYFGAGTRLSVL.

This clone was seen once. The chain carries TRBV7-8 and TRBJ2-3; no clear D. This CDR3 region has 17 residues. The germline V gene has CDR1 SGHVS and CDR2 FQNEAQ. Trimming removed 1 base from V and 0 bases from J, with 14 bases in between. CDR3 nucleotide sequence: TGTGCCAGCAGCTTAGAAGAGGTCCCACCTAGCACAGATACGCAGTATTTT. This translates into CASSLEEVPPSTDTQYF.

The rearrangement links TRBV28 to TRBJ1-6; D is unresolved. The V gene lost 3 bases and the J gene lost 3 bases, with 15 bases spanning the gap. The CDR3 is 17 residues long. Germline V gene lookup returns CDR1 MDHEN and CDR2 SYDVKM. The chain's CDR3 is CASSFRFGNDYNSPLHF. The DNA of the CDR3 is TGTGCCAGCAGTTTCAGGTTTGGGAATGACTATAATTCACCCCTCCACTTT.

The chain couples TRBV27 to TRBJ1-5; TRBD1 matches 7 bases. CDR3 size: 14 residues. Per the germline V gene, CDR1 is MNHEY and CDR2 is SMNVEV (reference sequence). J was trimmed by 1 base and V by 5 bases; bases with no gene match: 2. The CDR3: CASSAGQSNQPQHF. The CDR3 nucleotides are TGTGCCAGCAGTGCGGGACAGAGCAATCAGCCCCAGCATTTT.

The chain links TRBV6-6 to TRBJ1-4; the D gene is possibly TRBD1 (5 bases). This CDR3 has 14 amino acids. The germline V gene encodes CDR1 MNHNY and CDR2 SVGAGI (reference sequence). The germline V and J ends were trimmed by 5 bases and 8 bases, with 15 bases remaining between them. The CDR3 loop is CASSIDRQGEKLFF. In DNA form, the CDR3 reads TGTGCCAGCAGTATTGACAGACAAGGGGAAAAACTGTTTTTT.

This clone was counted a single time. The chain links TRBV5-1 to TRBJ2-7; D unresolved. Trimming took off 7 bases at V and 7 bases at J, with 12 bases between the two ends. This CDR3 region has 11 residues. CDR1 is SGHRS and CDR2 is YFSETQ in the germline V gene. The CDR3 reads CASRTDREQYF. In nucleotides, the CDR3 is TGCGCCAGCCGTACTGATCGTGAGCAGTACTTC.

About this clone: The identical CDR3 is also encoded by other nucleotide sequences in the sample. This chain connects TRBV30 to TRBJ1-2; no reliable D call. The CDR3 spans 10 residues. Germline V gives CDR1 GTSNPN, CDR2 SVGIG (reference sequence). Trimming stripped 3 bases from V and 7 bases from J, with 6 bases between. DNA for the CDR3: TGTGCCTGGAGAAAGGGTGGCTACACCTTC. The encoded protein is CAWRKGGYTF.

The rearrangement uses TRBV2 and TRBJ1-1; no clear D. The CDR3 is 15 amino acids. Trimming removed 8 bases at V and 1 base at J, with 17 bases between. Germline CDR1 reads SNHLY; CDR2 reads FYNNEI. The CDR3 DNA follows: TGTGCCAGCCAGAGAGGAGGACGGTCGAACACTGAAGCTTTCTTT. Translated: CASQRGGRSNTEAFF. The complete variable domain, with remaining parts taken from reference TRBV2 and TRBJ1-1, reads EPEVTQTPSHQVTQMGQEVILRCVPISNHLYFYWYRQILGQKVEFLVSFYNNEISEKSEIFDDQFSVERPDGSNFTLKIRSTKLEDSAMYFCASQRGGRSNTEAFFGQGTRLTVV.

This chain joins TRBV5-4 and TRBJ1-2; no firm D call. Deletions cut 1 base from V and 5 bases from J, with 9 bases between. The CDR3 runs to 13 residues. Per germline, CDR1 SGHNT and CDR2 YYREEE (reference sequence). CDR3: CASSLSDGYGYTF. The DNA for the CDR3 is TGTGCCAGCAGCTTGTCGGATGGATATGGCTACACCTTC.

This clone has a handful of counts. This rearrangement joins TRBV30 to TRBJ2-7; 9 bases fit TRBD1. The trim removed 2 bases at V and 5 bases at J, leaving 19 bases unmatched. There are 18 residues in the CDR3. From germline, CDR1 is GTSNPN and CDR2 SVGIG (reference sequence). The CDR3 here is CAWSFTPVLGQGINEQYF. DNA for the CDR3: TGTGCCTGGAGTTTTACCCCTGTCCTCGGACAGGGGATAAACGAGCAGTACTTC.

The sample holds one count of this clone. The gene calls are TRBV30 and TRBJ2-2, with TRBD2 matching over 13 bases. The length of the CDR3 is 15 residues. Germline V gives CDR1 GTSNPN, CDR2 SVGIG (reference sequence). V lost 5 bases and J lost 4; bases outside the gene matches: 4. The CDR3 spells CAWGGLAGITGELFF. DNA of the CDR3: TGTGCCTGGGGGGGACTAGCGGGGATCACCGGGGAGCTGTTTTTT.

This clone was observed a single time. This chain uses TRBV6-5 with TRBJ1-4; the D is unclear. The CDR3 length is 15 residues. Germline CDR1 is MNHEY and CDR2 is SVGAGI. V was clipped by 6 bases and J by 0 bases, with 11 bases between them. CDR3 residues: CASSLEAATNEKLFF. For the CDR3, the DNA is TGTGCCAGCAGCCTAGAGGCTGCAACTAATGAAAAACTGTTTTTT.

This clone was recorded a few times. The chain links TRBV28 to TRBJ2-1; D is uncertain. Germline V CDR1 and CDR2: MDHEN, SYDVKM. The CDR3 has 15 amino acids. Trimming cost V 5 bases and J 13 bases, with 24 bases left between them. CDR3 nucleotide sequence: TGTGCCAGCAGTGCCCCGGGTCAAGGGCCCTTTCATCAGTTCTTC. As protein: CASSAPGQGPFHQFF.

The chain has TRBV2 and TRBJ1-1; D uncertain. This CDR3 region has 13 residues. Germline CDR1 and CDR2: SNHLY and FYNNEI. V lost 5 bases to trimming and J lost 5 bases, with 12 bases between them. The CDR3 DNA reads TGTGCCAGCAGTAGGGAGCTCGGGACTGAAGCTTTCTTT. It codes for CASSRELGTEAFF.

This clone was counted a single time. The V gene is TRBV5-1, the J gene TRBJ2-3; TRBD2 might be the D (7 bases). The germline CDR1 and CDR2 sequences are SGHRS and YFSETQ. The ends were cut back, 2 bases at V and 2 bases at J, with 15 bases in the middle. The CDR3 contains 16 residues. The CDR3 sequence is CASSFPRGPLTDTQYF. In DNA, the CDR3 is TGCGCCAGCAGCTTCCCGCGGGGGCCGCTCACAGATACGCAGTATTTT.

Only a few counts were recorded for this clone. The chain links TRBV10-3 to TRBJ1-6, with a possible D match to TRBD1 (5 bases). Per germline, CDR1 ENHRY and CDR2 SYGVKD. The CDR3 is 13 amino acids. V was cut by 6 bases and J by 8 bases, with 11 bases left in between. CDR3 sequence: CAISPDSDSPLHF. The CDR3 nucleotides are TGTGCCATCAGCCCCGACAGTGATTCACCCCTCCACTTT.